A single sample is the source of the 9 T cell receptor beta chains below, sequenced in a study of post-analysis software for immune sequencing data. For these receptors, no antigen is known. Unique molecular identifiers featured in each of the TCR beta cDNA libraries. MiXCR was run by TCRdb on the PCR reads, yielding one entry per CDR3 protein. The sample carries 650,000 to 850,000 distinct CDR3 sequences, more than 45% recorded once. Study results and caveats: The five TRBV segments detected at higher frequency in patients than in controls included TRBV5-6, TRBV5-1 and TRBV20-1.

Input material: blood. These receptors were obtained from a girl aged 10-17 years with multiple sclerosis.

A single count supports this clonotype. This rearrangement joins TRBV11-3 to TRBJ2-1; 8 positions match TRBD1. The CDR3 covers 17 residues. Per the germline V gene, CDR1 is SGHNT and CDR2 is YENEEA. J was trimmed by 2 bases and V by 5 bases; bases with no gene match: 11. The CDR3 protein is CASSPSGQGGPYNEQFF. The CDR3 DNA reads as TGTGCCAGCAGCCCCTCCGGACAGGGCGGCCCCTACAATGAGCAGTTCTTC.

The rearrangement links TRBV12-3 or TRBV12-4 to TRBJ1-5; 9 bases map to TRBD1. With 9 bases clipped from V and 0 bases from J, the junction kept 3 bases outside the gene matches. The CDR3 length is 14 residues. The DNA for the CDR3 is TGTGCCAGTGGGACAGGGACTAGCAATCAGCCCCAGCATTTT. This sequence encodes CASGTGTSNQPQHF.

This chain links TRBV3-1 with TRBJ2-4, with 8 positions matching TRBD2. Germline values: CDR1 LGHDT, CDR2 YNNKEL (reference sequence). This CDR3 comprises 15 residues. V shed 1 base, J shed 6 bases, and the junction held 5 bases outside the gene matches. CDR3: CASSQASGSGNIQYF. The CDR3 coding sequence is TGTGCCAGCAGCCAAGCCAGCGGGAGCGGAAACATTCAGTACTTC.

This rearrangement joins TRBV5-1 to TRBJ2-2; TRBD2 might be the D (6 bases). Trimming cost V 4 bases and J 4 bases, with 17 bases left between them. Looked up from germline, CDR1 is SGHRS and CDR2 is YFSETQ. CDR3 length equals 16 residues. DNA of the CDR3: TGCGCCAGCAGCCTTACTCCGGGACTGAGCACCGGGGAGCTGTTTTTT. It codes for CASSLTPGLSTGELFF.

V gene TRBV15 combines with J gene TRBJ1-2; the D gene is possibly TRBD1 (6 bases). Trimming cost V 7 bases and J 0 bases, with 24 bases left between them. Germline CDR1 LNHNV, CDR2 YYDKDF (reference sequence). The CDR3 contains 18 residues. This CDR3 is CATTGTSSVDRPNYGYTF. DNA of the CDR3: TGTGCCACCACCGGCACGTCTTCGGTGGACAGACCTAACTATGGCTACACCTTC.

This clonotype showed up just a few times. The chain has TRBV6-2 or TRBV6-3 and TRBJ1-1, with D perhaps TRBD1 (5 bases). Germline values: CDR1 MNHEY, CDR2 SVGEGT. Trimming stripped 4 bases from V and 1 base from J, with 16 bases between. This CDR3 is 16 amino acids long. CDR3 sequence: CASSFWGLRGNTEAFF. CDR3 sequence (DNA): TGTGCCAGCAGTTTTTGGGGCTTACGTGGGAACACTGAAGCTTTCTTT.

On this clonotype itself: This CDR3 is missing its conserved last phenylalanine or tryptophan, likely due to a read error. The V and J genes are TRBV2 and TRBJ2-1; no firm D call. Trimming stripped 6 bases from V and 9 bases from J, with 12 bases between. CDR1 and CDR2 (germline): SNHLY, FYNNEI. The CDR3 runs 12 residues. CDR3 DNA sequence: TGTGCCAGCAGCGATGGCCTACTTGAGCAGTTCTCC. This gives the protein CASSDGLLEQFS.

The chain uses TRBV12-5 and TRBJ2-5, with 7 bases fitting TRBD1. The V gene's germline CDR1 is LGHNT and CDR2 FRNRAP. The J segment lost 3 bases and the V segment lost 7 bases, leaving 17 bases of the junction unmatched. This CDR3 has 17 amino acids. The CDR3 sequence: CASVPRIRQGGEETQYF. The CDR3 DNA follows: TGTGCTAGTGTCCCCCGTATTAGACAGGGTGGTGAAGAGACCCAGTACTTC.

The chain links TRBV7-2 to TRBJ2-7; D is perhaps TRBD1 (7 bases). The germline CDR1 and CDR2 sequences are SGHTA and FQGNSA. The CDR3 totals 13 residues. V dropped 5 bases and J dropped 6 bases, with 14 bases sitting between them. The CDR3 region has the DNA TGTGCCAGCAGCCCCAGGGGGGCGGGCGAGCAGTACTTC. Translated: CASSPRGAGEQYF. Complete variable domain (other parts from reference TRBV7-2 and TRBJ2-7): GAGVSQSPSNKVTEKGKDVELRCDPISGHTALYWYRQSLGQGLEFLIYFQGNSAPDKSGLPSDRFSAERTGGSVSTLTIQRTQQEDSAVYLCASSPRGAGEQYFGPGTRLTVT.